This T cell receptor (beta chain) was profiled in a study of cytomegalovirus exposure and HLA in healthy donors. The PCR employed 60 Vbeta primers together with 13 Jbeta primers. Sequencing used immunoSEQ multiplex PCR; TCRdb keeps in-frame clones, though not all of them. This table holds over 200,000 clones, about 78% found once. Germline values: CDR1 MNHNS, CDR2 SASEGT. The CDR3 extends over 19 amino acids. V gene TRBV6-1 combines with J gene TRBJ2-5, with 9 bases lining up with TRBD1. Judging by the DNA end, TRBJ2-7 fits better; the J call may be wrong. Material for sequencing was PBMCs. The clonotype comes from a male donor in good health and CMV-seronegative. In DNA form, the CDR3 reads TGTGCCAGCAGTGAATTCGGGACAGGGTCCTCTCAAGGCGCCTACGAGCAGTACTTC. As protein: CASSEFGTGSSQGAYEQYF.